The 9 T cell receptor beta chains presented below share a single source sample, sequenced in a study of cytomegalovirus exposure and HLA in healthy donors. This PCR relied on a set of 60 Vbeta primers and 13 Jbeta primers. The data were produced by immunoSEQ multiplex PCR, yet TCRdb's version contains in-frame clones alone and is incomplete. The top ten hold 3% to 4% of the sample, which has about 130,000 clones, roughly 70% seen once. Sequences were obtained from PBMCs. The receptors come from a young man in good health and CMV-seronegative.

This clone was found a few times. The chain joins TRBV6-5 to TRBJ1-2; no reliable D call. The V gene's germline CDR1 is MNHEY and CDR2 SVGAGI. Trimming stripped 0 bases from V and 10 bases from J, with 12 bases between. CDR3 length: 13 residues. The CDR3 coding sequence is TGTGCCAGCAGTTACTCGGCAGTTTCCTTCTACACCTTC. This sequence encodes CASSYSAVSFYTF.

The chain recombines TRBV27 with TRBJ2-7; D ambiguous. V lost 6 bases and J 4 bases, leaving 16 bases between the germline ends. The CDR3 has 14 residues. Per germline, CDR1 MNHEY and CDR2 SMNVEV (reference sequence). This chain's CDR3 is CASSSRTQHYEQYF. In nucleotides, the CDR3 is TGTGCCAGCAGCTCCCGTACCCAACATTACGAGCAGTACTTC.

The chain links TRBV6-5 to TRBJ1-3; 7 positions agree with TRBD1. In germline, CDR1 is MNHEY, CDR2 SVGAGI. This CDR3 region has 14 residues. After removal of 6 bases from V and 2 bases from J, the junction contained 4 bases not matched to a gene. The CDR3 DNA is TGTGCCAGCAGCCAGGGACAGCCTGGAAACACCATATATTTT. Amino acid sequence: CASSQGQPGNTIYF.

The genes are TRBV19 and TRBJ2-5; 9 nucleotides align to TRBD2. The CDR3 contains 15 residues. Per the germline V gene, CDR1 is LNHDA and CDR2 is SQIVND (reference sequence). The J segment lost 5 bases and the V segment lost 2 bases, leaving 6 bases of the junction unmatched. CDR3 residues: CASSIIGSGGETQYF. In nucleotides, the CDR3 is TGTGCCAGTAGTATAATCGGTAGCGGGGGCGAGACCCAGTACTTC.

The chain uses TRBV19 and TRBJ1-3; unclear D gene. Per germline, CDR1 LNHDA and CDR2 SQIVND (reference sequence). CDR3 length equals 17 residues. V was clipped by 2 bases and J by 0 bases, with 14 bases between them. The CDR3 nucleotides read TGTGCCAGTAGTATATTCCAAGCTCTTGACTCTGGAAACACCATATATTTT. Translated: CASSIFQALDSGNTIYF.

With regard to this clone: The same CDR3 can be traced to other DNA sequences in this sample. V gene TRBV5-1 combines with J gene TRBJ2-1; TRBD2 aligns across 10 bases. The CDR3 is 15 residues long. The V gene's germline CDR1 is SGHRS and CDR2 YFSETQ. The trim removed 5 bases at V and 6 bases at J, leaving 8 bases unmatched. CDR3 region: CASSRGGLAVNEQFF. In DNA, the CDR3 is TGCGCCAGCAGTAGGGGAGGACTAGCGGTCAATGAGCAGTTCTTC.

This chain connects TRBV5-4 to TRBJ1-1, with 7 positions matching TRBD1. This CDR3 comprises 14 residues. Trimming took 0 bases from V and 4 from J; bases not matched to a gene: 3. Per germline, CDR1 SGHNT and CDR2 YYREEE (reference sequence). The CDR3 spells CASSLGQGVTEAFF. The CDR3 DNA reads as TGTGCCAGCAGCTTGGGACAGGGCGTCACTGAAGCTTTCTTT.

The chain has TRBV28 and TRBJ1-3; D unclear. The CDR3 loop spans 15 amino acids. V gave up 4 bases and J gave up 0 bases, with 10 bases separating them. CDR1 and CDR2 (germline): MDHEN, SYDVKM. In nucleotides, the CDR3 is TGTGCCAGCAGTTCCACGGGAGCCTCTGGAAACACCATATATTTT. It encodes CASSSTGASGNTIYF.

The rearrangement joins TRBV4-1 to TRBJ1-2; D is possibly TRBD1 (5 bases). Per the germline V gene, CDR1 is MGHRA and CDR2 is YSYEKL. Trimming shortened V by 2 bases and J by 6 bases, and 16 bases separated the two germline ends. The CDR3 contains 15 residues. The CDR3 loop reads CASSQPERGIHGYTF. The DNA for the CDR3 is TGCGCCAGCAGCCAACCCGAAAGGGGCATTCATGGCTACACCTTC.